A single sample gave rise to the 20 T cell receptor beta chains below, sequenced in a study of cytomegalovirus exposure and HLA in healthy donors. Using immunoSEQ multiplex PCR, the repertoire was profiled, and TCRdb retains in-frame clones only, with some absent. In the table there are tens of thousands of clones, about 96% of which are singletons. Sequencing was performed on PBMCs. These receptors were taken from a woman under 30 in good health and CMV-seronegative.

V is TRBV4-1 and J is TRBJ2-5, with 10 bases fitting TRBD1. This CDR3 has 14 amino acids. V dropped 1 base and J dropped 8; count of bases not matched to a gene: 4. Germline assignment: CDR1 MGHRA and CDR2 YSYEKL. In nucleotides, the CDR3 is TGCGCCAGCAGCCAAGCCGGGACAGGGGACACCCAGTACTTC. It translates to CASSQAGTGDTQYF.

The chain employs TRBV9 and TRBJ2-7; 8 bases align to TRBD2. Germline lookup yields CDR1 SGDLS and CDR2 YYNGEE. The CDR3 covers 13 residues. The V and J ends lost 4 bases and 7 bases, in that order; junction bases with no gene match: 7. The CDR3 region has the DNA TGTGCCAGCAGCCCGGGGACTAGGGGTGAGCAGTACTTC. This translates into CASSPGTRGEQYF. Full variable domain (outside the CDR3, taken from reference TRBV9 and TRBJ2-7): DSGVTQTPKHLITATGQRVTLRCSPRSGDLSVYWYQQSLDQGLQFLIQYYNGEERAKGNILERFSAQQFPDLHSELNLSSLELGDSALYFCASSPGTRGEQYFGPGTRLTVT.

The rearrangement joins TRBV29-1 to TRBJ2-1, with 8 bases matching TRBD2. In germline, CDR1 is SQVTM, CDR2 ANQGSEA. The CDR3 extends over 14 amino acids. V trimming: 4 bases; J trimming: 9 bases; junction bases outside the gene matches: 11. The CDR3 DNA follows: TGCAGCGTTGGAGGGAGCGGGAGCCCCCCTGAGCAGTTCTTC. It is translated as CSVGGSGSPPEQFF.

CDR3 coding DNA: TGCGCCAGCAGCCAAGGGCCCACTAGCGGGAAAGGATACGAGCAGTACTTC. Amino acids: CASSQGPTSGKGYEQYF. The V and J genes are TRBV4-3 and TRBJ2-7; 10 bases map to TRBD2. This CDR3 region has 17 residues. Germline trimming cut 1 base from V and 4 bases from J; bases unmatched to any gene: 10. Germline V gene sequence: CDR1 LGHNA, CDR2 YSLEER.

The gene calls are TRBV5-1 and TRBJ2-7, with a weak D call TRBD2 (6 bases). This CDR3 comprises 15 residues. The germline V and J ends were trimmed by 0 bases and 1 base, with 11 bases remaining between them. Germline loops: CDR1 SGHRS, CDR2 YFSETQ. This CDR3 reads CASSLGSAGSYEQYF. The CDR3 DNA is TGCGCCAGCAGCTTGGGGTCGGCGGGGTCCTACGAGCAGTACTTC.

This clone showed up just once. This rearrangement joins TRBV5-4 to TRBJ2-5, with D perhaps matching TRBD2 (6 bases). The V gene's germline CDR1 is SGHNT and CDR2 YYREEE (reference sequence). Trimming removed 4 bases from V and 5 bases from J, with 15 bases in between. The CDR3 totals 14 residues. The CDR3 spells CASSARRAPETQYF. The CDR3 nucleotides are TGTGCCAGCAGCGCCAGGAGGGCCCCCGAGACCCAGTACTTC. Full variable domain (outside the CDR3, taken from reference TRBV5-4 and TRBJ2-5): ETGVTQSPTHLIKTRGQQVTLRCSSQSGHNTVSWYQQALGQGPQFIFQYYREEENGRGNFPPRFSGLQFPNYSSELNVNALELDDSALYLCASSARRAPETQYFGPGTRLLVL.

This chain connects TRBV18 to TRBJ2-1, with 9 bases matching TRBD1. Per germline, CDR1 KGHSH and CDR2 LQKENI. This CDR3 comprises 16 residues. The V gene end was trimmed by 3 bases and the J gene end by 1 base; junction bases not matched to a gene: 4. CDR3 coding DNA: TGTGCCAGCTCACCGTTTGGGACAGGGTCCTACAATGAGCAGTTCTTC. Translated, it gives CASSPFGTGSYNEQFF. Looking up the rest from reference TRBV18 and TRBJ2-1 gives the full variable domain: NAGVMQNPRHLVRRRGQEARLRCSPMKGHSHVYWYRQLPEEGLKFMVYLQKENIIDESGMPKERFSAEFPKEGPSILRIQQVVRGDSAAYFCASSPFGTGSYNEQFFGPGTRLTVL.

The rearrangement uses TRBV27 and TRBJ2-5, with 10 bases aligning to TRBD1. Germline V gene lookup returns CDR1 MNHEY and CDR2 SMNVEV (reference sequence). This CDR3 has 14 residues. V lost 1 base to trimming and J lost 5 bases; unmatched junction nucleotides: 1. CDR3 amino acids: CASSLLGQGETQYF. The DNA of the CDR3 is TGTGCCAGCAGTTTATTGGGACAGGGGGAGACCCAGTACTTC.

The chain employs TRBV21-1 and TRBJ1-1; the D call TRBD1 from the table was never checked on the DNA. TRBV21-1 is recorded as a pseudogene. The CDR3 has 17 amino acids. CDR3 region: CASSKAPTGSWRTEAFF. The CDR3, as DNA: TGTGCCAGCAGCAAAGCACCTACAGGGAGTTGGAGAACTGAAGCTTTCTTT.

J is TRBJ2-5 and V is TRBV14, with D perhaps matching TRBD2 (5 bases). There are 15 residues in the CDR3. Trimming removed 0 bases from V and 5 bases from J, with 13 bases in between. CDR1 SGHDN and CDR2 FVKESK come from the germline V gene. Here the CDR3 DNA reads TGTGCCAGCAGCCAAGATTTGCTAGCCGGCGAGACCCAGTACTTC. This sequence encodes CASSQDLLAGETQYF.

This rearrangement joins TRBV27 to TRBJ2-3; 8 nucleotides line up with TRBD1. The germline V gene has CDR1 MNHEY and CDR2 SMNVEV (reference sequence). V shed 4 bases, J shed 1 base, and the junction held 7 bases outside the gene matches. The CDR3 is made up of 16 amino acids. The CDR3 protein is CASSSGTGSGTDTQYF. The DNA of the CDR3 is TGTGCCAGCAGTTCAGGGACAGGATCGGGCACAGATACGCAGTATTTT.

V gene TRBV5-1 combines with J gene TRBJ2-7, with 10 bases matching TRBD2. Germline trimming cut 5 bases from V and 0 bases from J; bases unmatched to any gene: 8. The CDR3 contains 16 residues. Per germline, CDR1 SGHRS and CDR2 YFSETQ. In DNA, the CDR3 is TGCGCCAGCAGGCCAGCGGGAGGGCCAAGCTCCTACGAGCAGTACTTC. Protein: CASRPAGGPSSYEQYF.

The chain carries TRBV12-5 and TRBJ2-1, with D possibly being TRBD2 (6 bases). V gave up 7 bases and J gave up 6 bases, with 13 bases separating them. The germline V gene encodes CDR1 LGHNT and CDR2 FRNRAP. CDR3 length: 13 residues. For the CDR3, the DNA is TGTGCTAGTGCCCGTGGGGACTCCAATGAGCAGTTCTTC. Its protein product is CASARGDSNEQFF.

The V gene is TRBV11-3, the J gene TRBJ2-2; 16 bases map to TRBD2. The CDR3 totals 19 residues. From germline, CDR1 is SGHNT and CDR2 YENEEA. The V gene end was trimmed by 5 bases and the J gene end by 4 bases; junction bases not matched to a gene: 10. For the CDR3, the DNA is TGTGCCAGCAGCCCTGGCGGGACTAGCGGGAGGGCGGGCACCGGGGAGCTGTTTTTT. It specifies CASSPGGTSGRAGTGELFF.

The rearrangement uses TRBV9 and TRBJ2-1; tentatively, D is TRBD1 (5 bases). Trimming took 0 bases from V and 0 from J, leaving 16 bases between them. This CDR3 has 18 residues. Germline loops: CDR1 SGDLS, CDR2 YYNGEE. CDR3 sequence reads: CASSVDGRARSSYNEQFF. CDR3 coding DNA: TGTGCCAGCAGCGTAGATGGCAGGGCCCGAAGCTCCTACAATGAGCAGTTCTTC.

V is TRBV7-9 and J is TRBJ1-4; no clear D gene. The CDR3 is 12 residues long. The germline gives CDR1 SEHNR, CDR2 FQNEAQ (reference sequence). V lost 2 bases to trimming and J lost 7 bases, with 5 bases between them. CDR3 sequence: CASSLPGEKLFF. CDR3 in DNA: TGTGCCAGCAGCTTACCGGGTGAAAAACTGTTTTTT.

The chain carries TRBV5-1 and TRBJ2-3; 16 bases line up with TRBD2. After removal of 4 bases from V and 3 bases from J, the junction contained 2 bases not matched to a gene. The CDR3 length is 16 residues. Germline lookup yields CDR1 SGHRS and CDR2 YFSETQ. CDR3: CASSPGLAGGTDTQYF. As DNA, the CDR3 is TGCGCCAGCAGCCCGGGACTAGCGGGGGGGACAGATACGCAGTATTTT.

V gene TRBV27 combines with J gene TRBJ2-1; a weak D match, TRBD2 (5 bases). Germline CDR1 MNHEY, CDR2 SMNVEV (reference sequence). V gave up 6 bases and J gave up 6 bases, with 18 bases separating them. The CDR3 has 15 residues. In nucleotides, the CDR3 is TGTGCCAGCAGGCTAGTAGGGAGTGAGGCCAATGAGCAGTTCTTC. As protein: CASRLVGSEANEQFF.

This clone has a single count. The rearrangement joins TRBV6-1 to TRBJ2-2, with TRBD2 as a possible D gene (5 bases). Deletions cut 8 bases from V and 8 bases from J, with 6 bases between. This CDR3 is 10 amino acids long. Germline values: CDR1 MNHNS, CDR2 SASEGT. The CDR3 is CASPGGELFF. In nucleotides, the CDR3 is TGTGCCAGCCCGGGGGGGGAGCTGTTTTTT.

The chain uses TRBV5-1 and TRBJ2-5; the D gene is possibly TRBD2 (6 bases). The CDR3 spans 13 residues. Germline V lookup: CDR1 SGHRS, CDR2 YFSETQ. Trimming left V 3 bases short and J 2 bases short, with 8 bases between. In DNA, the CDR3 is TGCGCCAGCAGCTGGGCGGGACAAGAGACCCAGTACTTC. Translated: CASSWAGQETQYF.